This T cell receptor (beta chain) stems from a study of CD8+ T cells in alopecia areata. The overall study: For the treated group, dosing was oral tofacitinib at 5 to 10 mg twice daily. Overall study results and limits: More clonal than normal scalp was lesional scalp, particularly alopecia totalis/universalis.

Once RNA had been extracted, it was reverse transcribed into cDNA to act as the sequencing template. The data were produced by immunoSEQ multiplex PCR, yet TCRdb's version contains in-frame clones alone and is incomplete. The table shows around 120,000 clones, with 50% to 75% occurring only once. On this clone: No antigen is known for it.

CDR3 length equals 13 residues. V trimming: 5 bases; J trimming: 2 bases; junction bases outside the gene matches: 4. Germline V CDR1 and CDR2: GTSNPN, SVGIG (reference sequence). As for treatment: oral pan-JAK inhibitor, 5-10 mg twice daily. Both peripheral blood and punch biopsies of lesional scalp skin were obtained from patients who had alopecia areata. Source: CD8+ T cells sorted from blood, taken at week 4, from a patient treated with tofacitinib. This sequence was found in a human donor with alopecia areata. The chain couples TRBV30 to TRBJ2-3, with 7 bases aligning to TRBD1. CDR3 region: CAWDRESTDTQYF. CDR3 nucleotide sequence: TGTGCCTGGGACAGGGAATCCACAGATACGCAGTATTTT. The whole variable domain, remainder taken from reference TRBV30 and TRBJ2-3, is SQTIHQWPATLVQPVGSPLSLECTVEGTSNPNLYWYRQAAGRGLQLLFYSVGIGQISSEVPQNLSASRPQDRQFILSSKKLLLSDSGFYLCAWDRESTDTQYFGPGTRLTVL.